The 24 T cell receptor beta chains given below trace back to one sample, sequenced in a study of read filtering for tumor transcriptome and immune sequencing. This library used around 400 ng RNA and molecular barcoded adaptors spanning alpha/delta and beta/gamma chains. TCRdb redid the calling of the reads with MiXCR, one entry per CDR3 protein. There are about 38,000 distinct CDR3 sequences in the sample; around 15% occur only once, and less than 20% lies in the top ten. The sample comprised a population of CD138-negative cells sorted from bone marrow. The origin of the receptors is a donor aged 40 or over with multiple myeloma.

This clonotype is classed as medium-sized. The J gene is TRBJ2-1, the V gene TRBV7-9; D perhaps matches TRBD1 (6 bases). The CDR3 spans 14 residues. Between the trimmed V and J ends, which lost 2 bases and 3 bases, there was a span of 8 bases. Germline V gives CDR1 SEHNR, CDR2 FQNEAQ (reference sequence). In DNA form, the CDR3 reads TGTGCCAGCAGCTTAACGGACAGCTACAATGAGCAGTTCTTC. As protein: CASSLTDSYNEQFF.

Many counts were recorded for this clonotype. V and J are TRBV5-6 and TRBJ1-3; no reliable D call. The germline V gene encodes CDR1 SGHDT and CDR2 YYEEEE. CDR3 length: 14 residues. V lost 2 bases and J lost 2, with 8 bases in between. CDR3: CASSFYETGNTIYF. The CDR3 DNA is TGTGCCAGCAGCTTCTACGAAACTGGAAACACCATATATTTT. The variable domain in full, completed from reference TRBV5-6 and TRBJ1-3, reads DAGVTQSPTHLIKTRGQQVTLRCSPKSGHDTVSWYQQALGQGPQFIFQYYEEEERQRGNFPDRFSGHQFPNYSSELNVNALLLGDSALYLCASSFYETGNTIYFGEGSWLTVV.

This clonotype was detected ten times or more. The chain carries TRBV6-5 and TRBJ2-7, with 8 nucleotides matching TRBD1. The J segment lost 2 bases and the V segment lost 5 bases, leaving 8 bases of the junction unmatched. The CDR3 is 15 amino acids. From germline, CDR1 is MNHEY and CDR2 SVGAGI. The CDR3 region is CASSPRTGSTYEQYF. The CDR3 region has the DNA TGTGCCAGCAGTCCCAGGACAGGGTCGACCTACGAGCAGTACTTC.

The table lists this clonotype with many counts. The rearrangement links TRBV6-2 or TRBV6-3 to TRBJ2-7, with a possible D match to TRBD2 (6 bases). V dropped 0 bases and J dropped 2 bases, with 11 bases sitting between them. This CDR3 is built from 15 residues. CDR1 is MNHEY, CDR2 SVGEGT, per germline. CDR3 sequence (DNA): TGTGCCAGCAGTTACTCGGGGGGACTCCCCTACGAGCAGTACTTC. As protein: CASSYSGGLPYEQYF.

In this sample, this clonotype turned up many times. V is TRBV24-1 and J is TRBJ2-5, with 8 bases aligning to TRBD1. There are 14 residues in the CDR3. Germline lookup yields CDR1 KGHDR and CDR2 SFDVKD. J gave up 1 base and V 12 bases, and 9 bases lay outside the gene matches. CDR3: CAVGQGSLQETQYF. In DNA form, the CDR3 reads TGTGCCGTAGGACAGGGAAGCCTCCAAGAGACCCAGTACTTC.

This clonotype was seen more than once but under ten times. Here the CDR3 reads CASSQGEETQYF. As DNA, the CDR3 is TGTGCCAGCAGCCAGGGGGAAGAGACCCAGTACTTC. The rearrangement uses TRBV4-2 and TRBJ2-5; D may be TRBD1 or TRBD2 (5 bases each). V was clipped by 3 bases and J by 3 bases, with 5 bases between them. Germline-derived CDR1 and CDR2 are LGHNA and YNFKEQ. The CDR3 length is 12 residues.

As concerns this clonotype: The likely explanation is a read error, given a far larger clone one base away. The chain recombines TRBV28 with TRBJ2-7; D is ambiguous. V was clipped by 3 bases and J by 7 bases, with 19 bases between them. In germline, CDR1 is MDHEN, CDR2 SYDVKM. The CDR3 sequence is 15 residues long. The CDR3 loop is CASSLSTITFDEQYF. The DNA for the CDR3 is TGTGCCAGCAGTTTGTCCACAATTACGTTCGATGAGCAGTACTTC.

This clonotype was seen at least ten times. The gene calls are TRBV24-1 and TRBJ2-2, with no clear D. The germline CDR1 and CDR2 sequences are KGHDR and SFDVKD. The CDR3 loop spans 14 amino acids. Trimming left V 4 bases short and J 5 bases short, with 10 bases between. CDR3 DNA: TGTGCCACCAGTGACCCCGGGCGTACCGGGGAGCTGTTTTTT. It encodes CATSDPGRTGELFF.

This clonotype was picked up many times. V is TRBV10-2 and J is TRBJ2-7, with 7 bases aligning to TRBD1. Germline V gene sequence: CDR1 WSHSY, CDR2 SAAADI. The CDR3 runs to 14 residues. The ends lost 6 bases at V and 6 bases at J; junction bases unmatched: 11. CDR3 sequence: CASRPDRELVEQYF. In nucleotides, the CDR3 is TGCGCCAGCAGACCCGACAGGGAGTTGGTCGAGCAGTACTTC.

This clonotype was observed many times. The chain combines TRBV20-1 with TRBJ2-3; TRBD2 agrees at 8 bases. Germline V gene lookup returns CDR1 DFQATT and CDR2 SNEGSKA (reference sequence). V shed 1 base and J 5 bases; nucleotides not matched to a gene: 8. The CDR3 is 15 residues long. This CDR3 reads CSARVQRGPGDTQYF. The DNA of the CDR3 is TGCAGTGCTAGAGTACAGCGGGGGCCGGGAGATACGCAGTATTTT.

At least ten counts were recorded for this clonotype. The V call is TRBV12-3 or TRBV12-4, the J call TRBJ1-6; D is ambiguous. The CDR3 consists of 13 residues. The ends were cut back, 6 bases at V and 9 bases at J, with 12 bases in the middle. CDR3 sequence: CASRSLSGSPLHF. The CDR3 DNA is TGTGCCAGCAGGTCCCTTTCTGGTTCACCCCTCCACTTT.

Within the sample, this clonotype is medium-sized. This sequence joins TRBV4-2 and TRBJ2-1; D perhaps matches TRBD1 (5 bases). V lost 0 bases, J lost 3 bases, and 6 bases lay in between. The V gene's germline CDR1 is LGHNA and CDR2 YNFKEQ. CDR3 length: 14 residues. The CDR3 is CASSQDDSYNEQFF. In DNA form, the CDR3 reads TGTGCCAGCAGCCAAGACGACAGCTACAATGAGCAGTTCTTC.

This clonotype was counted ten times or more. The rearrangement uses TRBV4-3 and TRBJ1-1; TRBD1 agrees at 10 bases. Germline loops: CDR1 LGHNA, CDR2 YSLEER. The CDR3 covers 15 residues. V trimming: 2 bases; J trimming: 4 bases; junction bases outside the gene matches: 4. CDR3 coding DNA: TGCGCCAGCAGCCAACGGACAGGGGGGGGCACTGAAGCTTTCTTT. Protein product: CASSQRTGGGTEAFF.

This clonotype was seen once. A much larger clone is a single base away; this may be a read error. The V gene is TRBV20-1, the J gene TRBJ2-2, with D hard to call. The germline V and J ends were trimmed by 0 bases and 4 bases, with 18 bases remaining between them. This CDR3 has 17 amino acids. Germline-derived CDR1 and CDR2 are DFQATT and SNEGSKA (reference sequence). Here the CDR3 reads CSARDHSNFLSTGELFF. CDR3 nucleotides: TGCAGTGCTAGAGATCATAGTAACTTTCTAAGCACCGGGGAGCTGTTTTTT.

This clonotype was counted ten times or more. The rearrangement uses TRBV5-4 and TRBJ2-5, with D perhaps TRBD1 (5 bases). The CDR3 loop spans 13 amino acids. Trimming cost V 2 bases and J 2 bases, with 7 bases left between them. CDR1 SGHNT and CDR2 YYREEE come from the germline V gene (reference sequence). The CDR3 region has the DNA TGTGCCAGCAGCTTAGACAGACAAGAGACCCAGTACTTC. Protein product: CASSLDRQETQYF.

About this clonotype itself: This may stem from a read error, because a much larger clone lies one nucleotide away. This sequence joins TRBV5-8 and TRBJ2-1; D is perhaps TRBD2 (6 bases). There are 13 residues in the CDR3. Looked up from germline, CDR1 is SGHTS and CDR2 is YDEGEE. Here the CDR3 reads CASSLGTSRKQSF. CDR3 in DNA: TGTGCCAGCAGCTTAGGGACTTCAAGGAAGCAGTCCTTC.

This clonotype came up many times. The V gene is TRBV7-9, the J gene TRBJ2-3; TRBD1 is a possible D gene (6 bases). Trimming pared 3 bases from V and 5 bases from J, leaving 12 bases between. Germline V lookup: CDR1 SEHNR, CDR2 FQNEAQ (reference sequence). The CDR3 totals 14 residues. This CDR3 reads CASSLVLGGDTQYF. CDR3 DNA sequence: TGTGCCAGCAGCTTGGTCCTAGGGGGAGATACGCAGTATTTT.

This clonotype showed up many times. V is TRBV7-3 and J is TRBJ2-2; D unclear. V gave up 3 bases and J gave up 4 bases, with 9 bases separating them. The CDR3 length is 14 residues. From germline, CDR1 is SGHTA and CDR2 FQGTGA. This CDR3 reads CASSFGQTTGELFF. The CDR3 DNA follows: TGTGCCAGCAGCTTTGGGCAGACCACCGGGGAGCTGTTTTTT.

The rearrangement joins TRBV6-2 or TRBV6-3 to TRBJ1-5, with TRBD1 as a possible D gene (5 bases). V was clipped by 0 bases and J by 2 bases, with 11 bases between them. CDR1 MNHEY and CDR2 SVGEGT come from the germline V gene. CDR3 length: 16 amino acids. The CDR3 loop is CASSYSRGGGNQPQHF. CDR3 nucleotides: TGTGCCAGCAGTTACTCGCGGGGCGGGGGCAATCAGCCCCAGCATTTT.

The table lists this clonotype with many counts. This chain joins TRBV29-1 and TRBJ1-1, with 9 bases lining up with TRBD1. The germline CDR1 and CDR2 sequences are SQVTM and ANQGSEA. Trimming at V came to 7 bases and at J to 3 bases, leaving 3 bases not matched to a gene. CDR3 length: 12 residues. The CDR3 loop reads CSAQGAYTEAFF. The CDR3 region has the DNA TGCAGCGCACAGGGGGCGTACACTGAAGCTTTCTTT.

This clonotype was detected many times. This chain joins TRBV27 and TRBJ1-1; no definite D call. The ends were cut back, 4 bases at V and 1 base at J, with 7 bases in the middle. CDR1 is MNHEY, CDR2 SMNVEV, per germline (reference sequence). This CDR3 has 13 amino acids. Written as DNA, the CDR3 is TGTGCCAGCAGTTATTCAAAGAACACTGAAGCTTTCTTT. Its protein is CASSYSKNTEAFF.

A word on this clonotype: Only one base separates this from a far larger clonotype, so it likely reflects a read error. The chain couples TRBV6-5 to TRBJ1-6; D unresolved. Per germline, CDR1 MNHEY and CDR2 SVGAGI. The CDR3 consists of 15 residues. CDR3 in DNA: TGTGCCGGCAGTCCTATCGACTCGGTAGTTTCACCCCTCCACTTT. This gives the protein CAGSPIDSVVSPLHF.

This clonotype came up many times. DNA for the CDR3: TGCAGTGCGGAGGGGGGGTTGGCAGGGGGCAGAAGCACTGAAGCTTTCTTT. Protein sequence: CSAEGGLAGGRSTEAFF. The chain couples TRBV20-1 to TRBJ1-1, with 8 bases lining up with TRBD1. The V and J ends lost 6 bases and 4 bases, in that order; junction bases with no gene match: 19. Germline CDR1 reads DFQATT; CDR2 reads SNEGSKA (reference sequence). CDR3 length equals 17 residues.

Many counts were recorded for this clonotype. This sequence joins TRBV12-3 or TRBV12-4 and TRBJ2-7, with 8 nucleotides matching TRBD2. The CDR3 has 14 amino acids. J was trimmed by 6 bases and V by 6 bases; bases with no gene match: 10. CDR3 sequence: CASSPAGGESEQYF. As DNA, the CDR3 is TGTGCCAGCAGCCCGGCGGGGGGTGAGTCCGAGCAGTACTTC.